This T cell receptor beta chain was retrieved from a study of tumor-infiltrating lymphocytes in primary liver carcinoma. Overall study context: All patients, whether men or women, fell within 30 to 69 years of age.

Using a constant-region primer together with ProtoScript II reverse transcriptase, TCR beta cDNA was made from around 500 ng of total RNA. Libraries covering TCR beta were generated through three nested multiplex PCR rounds (using a slightly modified ARM-PCR). TRBV1-TRBV30 forward primers and a C-beta reverse primer were used in the first two PCR rounds, which each ran for approximately 10 cycles. TCRdb passed the multiplex PCR reads through MiXCR, listing each CDR3 protein once. The table has some 30,000 distinct CDR3 sequences, around 71% seen once. Many counts were recorded for this clonotype. Investigators took RNA and DNA out together from roughly 21-30 mg of unsorted bulk tissue. Chronic HBV infection, which was untreated, was present in the patients. Five discrete regions of every tumor underwent sampling. CDR3 length equals 14 residues. The germline gives CDR1 SGHAT, CDR2 FQNNGV. V was pared by 6 bases and J by 5 bases, with 16 bases between.

V gene TRBV11-2 combines with J gene TRBJ2-5; TRBD1 or TRBD2 may be the D gene (5 bases each). The sequencing input was liver tumor tissue from sampling region 3. Described subset: tumor region T3, left-lateral pole. This receptor was obtained from a woman in her 30s with primary liver carcinoma and hepatitis B virus infection. The CDR3 sequence: CASSSLRGPETQYF. The CDR3 bases are TGTGCCAGCAGTTCACTGAGGGGCCCCGAGACCCAGTACTTC. The variable domain in full, with the rest retrieved from reference TRBV11-2 and TRBJ2-5, is EAGVAQSPRYKIIEKRQSVAFWCNPISGHATLYWYQQILGQGPKLLIQFQNNGVVDDSQLPKDRFSAERLKGVDSTLKIQPAKLEDSAVYLCASSSLRGPETQYFGPGTRLLVL.